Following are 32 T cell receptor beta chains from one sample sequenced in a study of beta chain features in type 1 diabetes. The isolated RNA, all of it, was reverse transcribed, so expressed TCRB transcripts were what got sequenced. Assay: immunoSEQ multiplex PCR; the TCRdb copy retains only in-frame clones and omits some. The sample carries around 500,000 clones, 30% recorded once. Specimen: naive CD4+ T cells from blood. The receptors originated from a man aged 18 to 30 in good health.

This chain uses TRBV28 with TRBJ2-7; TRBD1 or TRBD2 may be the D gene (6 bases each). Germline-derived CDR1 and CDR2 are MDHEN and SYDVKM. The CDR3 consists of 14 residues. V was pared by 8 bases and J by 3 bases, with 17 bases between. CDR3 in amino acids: CASHNRGTSYEQYF. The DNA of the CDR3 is TGTGCCAGCCACAACCGCGGGACAAGCTACGAGCAGTACTTC.

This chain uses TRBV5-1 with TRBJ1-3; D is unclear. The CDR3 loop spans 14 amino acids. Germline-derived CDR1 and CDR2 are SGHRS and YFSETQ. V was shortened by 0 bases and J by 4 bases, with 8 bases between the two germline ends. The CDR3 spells CASSLDPAGNTIYF. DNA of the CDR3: TGCGCCAGCAGCTTGGATCCTGCAGGAAACACCATATATTTT. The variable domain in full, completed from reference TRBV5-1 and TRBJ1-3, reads KAGVTQTPRYLIKTRGQQVTLSCSPISGHRSVSWYQQTPGQGLQFLFEYFSETQRNKGNFPGRFSGRQFSNSRSEMNVSTLELGDSALYLCASSLDPAGNTIYFGEGSWLTVV.

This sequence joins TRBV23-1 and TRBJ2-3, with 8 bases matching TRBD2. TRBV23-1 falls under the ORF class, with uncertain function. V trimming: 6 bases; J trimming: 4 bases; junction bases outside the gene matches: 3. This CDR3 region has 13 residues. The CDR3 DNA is TGCGCCAGCAGCCATAGCGGGGCAGATACGCAGTATTTT. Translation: CASSHSGADTQYF.

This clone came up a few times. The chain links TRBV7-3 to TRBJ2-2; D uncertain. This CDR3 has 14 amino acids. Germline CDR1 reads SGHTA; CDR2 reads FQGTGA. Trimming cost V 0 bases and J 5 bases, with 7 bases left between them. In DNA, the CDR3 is TGTGCCAGCAGCTTAACACGTGATACCGGGGAGCTGTTTTTT. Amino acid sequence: CASSLTRDTGELFF.

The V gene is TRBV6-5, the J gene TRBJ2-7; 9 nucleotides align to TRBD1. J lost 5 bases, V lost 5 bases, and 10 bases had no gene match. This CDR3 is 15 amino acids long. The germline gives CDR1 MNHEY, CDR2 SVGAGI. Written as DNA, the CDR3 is TGTGCCAGCAGTCCCGACGGGACAGGGAACCACGAGCAGTACTTC. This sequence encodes CASSPDGTGNHEQYF.

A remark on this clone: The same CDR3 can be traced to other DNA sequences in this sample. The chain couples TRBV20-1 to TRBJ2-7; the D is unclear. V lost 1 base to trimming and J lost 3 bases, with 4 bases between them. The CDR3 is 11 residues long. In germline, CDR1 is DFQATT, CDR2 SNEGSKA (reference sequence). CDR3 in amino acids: CSARGRYEQYF. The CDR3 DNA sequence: TGCAGTGCTAGAGGCCGCTACGAGCAGTACTTC.

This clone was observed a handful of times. The CDR3 is CASSLPGQGIYEQYF. The CDR3 DNA follows: TGCGCCAGCAGCTTGCCGGGACAGGGGATCTACGAGCAGTACTTC. The chain has TRBV5-1 and TRBJ2-7; TRBD1 matches 10 bases. Unmatched junction bases numbered 4, after V lost 1 base and J lost 3 bases. The germline gives CDR1 SGHRS, CDR2 YFSETQ. The CDR3 extends over 15 amino acids.

The CDR3 DNA reads TGTGCCAGCACCCGAAGCGGGTCATACGAGACCCAGTACTTC. Encoded protein: CASTRSGSYETQYF. This chain links TRBV7-2 with TRBJ2-5; TRBD2 is a possible D gene (6 bases). Between the trimmed V and J ends, which lost 7 bases and 5 bases, there was a span of 17 bases. CDR1 and CDR2 (germline): SGHTA, FQGNSA. This CDR3 spans 14 amino acids.

CDR3 DNA sequence: TGTGCCAGCAGTTACGGTTCGGGACAGGGGACAGATACGCAGTATTTT. It yields the protein CASSYGSGQGTDTQYF. This rearrangement joins TRBV6-5 to TRBJ2-3; 10 nucleotides agree with TRBD1. V dropped 2 bases and J dropped 3; count of bases not matched to a gene: 5. The CDR3 loop spans 16 amino acids. The germline V gene has CDR1 MNHEY and CDR2 SVGAGI.

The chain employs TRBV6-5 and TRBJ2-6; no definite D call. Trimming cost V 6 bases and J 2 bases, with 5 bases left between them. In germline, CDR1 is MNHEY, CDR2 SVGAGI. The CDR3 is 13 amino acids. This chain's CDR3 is CASSRTGANVLTF. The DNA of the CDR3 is TGTGCCAGCAGCAGGACTGGGGCCAACGTCCTGACTTTC.

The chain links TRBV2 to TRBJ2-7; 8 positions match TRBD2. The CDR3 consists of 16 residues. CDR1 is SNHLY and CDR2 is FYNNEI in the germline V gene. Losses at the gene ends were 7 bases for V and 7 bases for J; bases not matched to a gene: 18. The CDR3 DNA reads TGTGCCAGCACGTTAGACGTGGTAGCGGGAAGGGGTGAGCAGTACTTC. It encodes CASTLDVVAGRGEQYF.

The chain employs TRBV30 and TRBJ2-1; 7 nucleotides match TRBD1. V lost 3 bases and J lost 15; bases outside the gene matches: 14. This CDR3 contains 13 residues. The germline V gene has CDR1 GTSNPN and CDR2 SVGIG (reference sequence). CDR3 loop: CAWRPTLAPGGFF. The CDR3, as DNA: TGTGCCTGGAGACCAACCCTAGCTCCAGGGGGGTTCTTC.

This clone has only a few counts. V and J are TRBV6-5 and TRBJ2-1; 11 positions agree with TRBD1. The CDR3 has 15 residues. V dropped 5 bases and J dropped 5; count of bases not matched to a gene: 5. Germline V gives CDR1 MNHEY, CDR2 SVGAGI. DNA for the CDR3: TGTGCCAGCAGTCCCTGGGGACAGGGGGACAATGAGCAGTTCTTC. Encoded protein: CASSPWGQGDNEQFF.

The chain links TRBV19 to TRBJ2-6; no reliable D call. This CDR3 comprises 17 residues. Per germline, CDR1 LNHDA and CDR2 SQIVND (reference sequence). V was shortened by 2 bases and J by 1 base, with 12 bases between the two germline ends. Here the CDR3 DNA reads TGTGCCAGTAGTATACACGGACGGCTATCTGGGGCCAACGTCCTGACTTTC. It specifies CASSIHGRLSGANVLTF.

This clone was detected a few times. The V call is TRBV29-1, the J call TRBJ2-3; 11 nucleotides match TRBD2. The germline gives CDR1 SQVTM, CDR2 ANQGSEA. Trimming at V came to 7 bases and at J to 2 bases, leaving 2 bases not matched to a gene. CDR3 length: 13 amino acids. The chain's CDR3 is CSGLAGITDTQYF. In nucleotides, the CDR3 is TGCAGCGGACTAGCGGGGATCACAGATACGCAGTATTTT.

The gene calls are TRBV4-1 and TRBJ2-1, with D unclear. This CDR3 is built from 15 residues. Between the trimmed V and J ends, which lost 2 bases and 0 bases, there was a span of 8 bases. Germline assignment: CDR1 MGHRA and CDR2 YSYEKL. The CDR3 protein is CASSQRIGSYNEQFF. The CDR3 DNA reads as TGCGCCAGCAGCCAACGTATCGGCTCCTACAATGAGCAGTTCTTC.

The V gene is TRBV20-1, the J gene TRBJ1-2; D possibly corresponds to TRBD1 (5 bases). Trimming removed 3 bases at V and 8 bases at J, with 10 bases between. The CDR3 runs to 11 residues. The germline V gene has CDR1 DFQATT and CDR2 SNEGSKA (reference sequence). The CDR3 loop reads CSASPGDGYTF. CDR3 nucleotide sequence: TGCAGTGCTAGTCCCGGGGACGGCTACACCTTC.

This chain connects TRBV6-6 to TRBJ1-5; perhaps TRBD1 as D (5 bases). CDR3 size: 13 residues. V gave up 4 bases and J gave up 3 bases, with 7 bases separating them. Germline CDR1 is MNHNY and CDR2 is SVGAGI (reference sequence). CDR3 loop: CASSSGNNQPQHF. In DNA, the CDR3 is TGTGCCAGCAGTTCAGGGAACAATCAGCCCCAGCATTTT.

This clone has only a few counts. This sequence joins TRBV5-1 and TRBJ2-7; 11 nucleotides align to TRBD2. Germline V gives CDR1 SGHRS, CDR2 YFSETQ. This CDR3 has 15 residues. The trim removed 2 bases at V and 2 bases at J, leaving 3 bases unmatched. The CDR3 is CASSFLAGGAYEQYF. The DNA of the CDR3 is TGCGCCAGCAGCTTCCTAGCGGGAGGCGCCTACGAGCAGTACTTC. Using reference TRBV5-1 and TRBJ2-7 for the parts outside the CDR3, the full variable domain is KAGVTQTPRYLIKTRGQQVTLSCSPISGHRSVSWYQQTPGQGLQFLFEYFSETQRNKGNFPGRFSGRQFSNSRSEMNVSTLELGDSALYLCASSFLAGGAYEQYFGPGTRLTVT.

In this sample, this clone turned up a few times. The CDR3 nucleotides read TGTGCCTGGAAAGTTCGCTTTCGCCTCACAGATACGCAGTATTTT. This codes for CAWKVRFRLTDTQYF. The rearrangement uses TRBV30 and TRBJ2-3; D gene uncertain. The V gene's germline CDR1 is GTSNPN and CDR2 SVGIG (reference sequence). The CDR3 extends over 15 amino acids. Deletions cut 4 bases from V and 2 bases from J, with 16 bases between.

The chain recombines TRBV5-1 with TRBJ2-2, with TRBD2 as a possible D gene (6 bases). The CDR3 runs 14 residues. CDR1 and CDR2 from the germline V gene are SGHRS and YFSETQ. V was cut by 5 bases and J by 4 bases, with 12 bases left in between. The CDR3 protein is CASRSGQGTGELFF. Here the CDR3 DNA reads TGCGCCAGCAGGAGCGGGCAGGGCACCGGGGAGCTGTTTTTT. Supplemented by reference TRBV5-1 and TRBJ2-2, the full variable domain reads KAGVTQTPRYLIKTRGQQVTLSCSPISGHRSVSWYQQTPGQGLQFLFEYFSETQRNKGNFPGRFSGRQFSNSRSEMNVSTLELGDSALYLCASRSGQGTGELFFGEGSRLTVL.

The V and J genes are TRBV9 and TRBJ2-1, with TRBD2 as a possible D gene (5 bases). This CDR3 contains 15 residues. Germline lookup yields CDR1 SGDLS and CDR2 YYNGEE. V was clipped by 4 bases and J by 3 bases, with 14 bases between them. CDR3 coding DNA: TGTGCCAGCAGCTCCTCGGGTAGCGTCTACAATGAGCAGTTCTTC. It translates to CASSSSGSVYNEQFF.

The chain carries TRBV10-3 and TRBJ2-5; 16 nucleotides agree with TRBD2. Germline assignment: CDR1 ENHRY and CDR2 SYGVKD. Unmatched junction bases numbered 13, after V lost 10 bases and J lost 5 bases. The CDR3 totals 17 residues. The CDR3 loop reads CASGDMGLAGGLETQYF. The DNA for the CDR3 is TGTGCCAGCGGAGACATGGGACTAGCGGGAGGGTTGGAGACCCAGTACTTC.

In DNA, the CDR3 is TGTGCCAGCAGCTTTAGCACAGATACGCAGTATTTT. Translating gives CASSFSTDTQYF. The genes are TRBV7-6 and TRBJ2-3; unclear D gene. This CDR3 spans 12 amino acids. With 3 bases removed from V and 0 bases from J, the gap between germline ends came to 1 base. Per the germline V gene, CDR1 is SGHVS and CDR2 is FNYEAQ.

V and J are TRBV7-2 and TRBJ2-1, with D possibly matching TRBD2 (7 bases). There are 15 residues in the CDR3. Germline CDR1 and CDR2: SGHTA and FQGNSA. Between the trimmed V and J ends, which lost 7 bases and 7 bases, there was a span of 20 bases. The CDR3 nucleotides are TGTGCCAGCACCCTGGGGGCGGGAGTTTCGAATGAGCAGTTCTTC. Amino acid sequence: CASTLGAGVSNEQFF.

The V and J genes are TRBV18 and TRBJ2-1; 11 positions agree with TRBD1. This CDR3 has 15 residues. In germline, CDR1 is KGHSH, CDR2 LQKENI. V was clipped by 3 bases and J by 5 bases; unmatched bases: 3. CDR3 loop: CASSPRTGGHNEQFF. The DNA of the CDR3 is TGTGCCAGCTCACCTCGGACAGGGGGCCACAATGAGCAGTTCTTC.

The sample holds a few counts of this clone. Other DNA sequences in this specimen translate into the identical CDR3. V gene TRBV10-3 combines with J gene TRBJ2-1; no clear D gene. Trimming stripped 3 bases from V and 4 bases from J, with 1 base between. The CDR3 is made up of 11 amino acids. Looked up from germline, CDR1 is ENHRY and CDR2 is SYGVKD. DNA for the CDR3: TGTGCCATCAGTGAATACAATGAGCAGTTCTTC. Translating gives CAISEYNEQFF.

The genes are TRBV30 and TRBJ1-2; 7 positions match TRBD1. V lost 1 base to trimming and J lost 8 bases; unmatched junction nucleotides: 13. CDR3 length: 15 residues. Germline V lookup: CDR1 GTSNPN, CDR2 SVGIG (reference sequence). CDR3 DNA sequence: TGTGCCTGGAGTGGGGTCCACAGGGGCCTGGGAGGCTACACCTTC. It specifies CAWSGVHRGLGGYTF.

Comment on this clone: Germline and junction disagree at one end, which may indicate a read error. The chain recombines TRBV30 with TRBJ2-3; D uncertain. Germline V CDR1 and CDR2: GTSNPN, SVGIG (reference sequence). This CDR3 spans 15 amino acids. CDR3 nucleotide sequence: TGTGCCTGGAGCAGCAGGTATTTTAGCACGGATACGCAGTATTTT. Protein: CAWSSRYFSTDTQYF.

CDR3 in amino acids: CSAQGLAGVNEQFF. CDR3 DNA: TGCAGCGCCCAGGGACTAGCGGGAGTCAATGAGCAGTTCTTC. V gene TRBV29-1 combines with J gene TRBJ2-1, with 14 bases fitting TRBD2. V shed 7 bases, J shed 6 bases, and the junction held 5 bases outside the gene matches. From germline, CDR1 is SQVTM and CDR2 ANQGSEA. The CDR3 runs 14 residues.

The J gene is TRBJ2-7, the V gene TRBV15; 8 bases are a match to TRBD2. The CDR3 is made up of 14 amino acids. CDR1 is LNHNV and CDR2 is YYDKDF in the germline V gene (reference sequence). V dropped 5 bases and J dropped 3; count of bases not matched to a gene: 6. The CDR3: CATSLWAGGYEQYF. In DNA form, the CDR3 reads TGTGCCACCAGCCTCTGGGCGGGAGGCTACGAGCAGTACTTC.

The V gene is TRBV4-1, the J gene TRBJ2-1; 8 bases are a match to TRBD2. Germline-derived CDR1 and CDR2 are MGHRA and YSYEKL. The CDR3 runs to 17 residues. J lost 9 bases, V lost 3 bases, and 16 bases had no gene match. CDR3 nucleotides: TGCGCCAGCAGCCAGGCCACTCGGTCGGGAGGGCCAAGTGAGCAGTTCTTC. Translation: CASSQATRSGGPSEQFF.